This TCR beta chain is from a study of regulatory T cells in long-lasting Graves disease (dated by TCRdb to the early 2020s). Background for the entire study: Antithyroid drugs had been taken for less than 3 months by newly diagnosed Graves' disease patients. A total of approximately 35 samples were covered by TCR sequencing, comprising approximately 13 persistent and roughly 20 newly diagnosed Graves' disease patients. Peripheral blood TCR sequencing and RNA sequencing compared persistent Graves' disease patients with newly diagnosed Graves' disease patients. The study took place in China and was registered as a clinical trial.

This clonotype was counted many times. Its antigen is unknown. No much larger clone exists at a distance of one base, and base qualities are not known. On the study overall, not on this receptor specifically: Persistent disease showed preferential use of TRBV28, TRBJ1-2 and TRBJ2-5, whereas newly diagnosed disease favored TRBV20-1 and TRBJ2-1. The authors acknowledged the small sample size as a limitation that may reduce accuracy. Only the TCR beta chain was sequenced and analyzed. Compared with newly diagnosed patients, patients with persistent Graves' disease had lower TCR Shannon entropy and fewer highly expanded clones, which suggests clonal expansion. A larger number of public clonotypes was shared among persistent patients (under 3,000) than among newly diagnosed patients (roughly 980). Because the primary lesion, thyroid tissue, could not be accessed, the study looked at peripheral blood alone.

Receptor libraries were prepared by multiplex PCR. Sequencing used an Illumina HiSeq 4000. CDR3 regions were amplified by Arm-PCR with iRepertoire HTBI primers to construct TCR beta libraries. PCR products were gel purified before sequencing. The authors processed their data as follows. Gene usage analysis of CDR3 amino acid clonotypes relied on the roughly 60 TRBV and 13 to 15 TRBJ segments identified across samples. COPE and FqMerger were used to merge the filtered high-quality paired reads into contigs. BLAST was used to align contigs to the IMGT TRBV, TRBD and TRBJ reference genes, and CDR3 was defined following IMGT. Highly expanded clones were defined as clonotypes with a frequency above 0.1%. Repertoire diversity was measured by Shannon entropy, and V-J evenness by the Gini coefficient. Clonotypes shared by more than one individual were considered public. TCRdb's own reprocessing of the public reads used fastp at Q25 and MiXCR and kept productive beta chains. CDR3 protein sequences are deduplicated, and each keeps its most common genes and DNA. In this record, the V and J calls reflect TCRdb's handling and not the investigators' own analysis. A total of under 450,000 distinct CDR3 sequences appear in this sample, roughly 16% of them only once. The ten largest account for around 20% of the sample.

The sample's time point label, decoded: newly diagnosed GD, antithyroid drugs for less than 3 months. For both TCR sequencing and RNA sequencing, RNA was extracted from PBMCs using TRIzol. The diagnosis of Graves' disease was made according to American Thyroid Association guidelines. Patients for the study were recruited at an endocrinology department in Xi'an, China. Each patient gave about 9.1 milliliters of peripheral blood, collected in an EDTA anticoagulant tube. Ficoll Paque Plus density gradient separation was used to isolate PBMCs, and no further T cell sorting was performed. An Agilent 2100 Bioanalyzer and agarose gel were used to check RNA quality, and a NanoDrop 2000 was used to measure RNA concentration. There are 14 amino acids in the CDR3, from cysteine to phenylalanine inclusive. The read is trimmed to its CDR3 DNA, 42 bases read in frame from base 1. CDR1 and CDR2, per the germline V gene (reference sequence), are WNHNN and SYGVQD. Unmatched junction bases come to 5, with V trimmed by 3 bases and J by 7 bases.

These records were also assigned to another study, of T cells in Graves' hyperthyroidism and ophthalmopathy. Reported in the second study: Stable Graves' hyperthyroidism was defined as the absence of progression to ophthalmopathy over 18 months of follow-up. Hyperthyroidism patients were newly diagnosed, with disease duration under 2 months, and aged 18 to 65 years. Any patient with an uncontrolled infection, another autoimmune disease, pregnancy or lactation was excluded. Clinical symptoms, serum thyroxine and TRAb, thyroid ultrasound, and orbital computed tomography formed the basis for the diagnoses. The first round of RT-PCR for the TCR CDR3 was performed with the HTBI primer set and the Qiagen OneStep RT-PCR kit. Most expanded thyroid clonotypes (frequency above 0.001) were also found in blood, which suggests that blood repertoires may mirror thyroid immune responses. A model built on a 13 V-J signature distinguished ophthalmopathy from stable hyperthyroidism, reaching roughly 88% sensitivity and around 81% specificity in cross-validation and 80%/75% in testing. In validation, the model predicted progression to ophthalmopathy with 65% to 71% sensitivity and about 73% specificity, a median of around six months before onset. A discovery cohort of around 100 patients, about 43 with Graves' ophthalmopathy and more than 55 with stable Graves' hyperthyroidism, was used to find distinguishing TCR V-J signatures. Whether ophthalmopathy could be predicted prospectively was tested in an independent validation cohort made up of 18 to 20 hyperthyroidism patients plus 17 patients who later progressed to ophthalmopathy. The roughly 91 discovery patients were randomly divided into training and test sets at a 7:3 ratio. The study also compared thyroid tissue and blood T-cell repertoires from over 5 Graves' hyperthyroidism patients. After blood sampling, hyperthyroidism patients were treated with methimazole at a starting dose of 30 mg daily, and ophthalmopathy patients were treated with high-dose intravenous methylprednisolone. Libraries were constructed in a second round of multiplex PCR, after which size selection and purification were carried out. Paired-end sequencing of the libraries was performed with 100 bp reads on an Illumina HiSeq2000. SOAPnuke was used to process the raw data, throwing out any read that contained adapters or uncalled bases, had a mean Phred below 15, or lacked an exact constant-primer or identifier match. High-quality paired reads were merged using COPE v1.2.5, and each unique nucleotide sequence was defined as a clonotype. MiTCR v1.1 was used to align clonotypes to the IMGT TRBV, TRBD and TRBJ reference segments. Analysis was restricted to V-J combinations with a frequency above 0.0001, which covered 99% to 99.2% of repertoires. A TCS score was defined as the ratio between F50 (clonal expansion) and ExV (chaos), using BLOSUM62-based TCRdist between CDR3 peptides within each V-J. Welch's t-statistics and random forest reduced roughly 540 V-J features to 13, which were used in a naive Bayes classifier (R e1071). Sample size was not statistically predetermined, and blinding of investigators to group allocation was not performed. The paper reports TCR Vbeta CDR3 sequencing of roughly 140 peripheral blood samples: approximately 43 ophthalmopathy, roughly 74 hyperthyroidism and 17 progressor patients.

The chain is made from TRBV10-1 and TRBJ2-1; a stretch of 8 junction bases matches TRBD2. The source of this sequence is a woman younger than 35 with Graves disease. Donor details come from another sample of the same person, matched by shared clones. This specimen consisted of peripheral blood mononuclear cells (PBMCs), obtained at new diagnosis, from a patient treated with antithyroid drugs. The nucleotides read TGCGCCAGCAGTGACGGGGGGGCCGGGAATGAGCAGTTCTTC. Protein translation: CASSDGGAGNEQFF.